Only one count was recorded for the clone carrying this T cell receptor beta chain. Its antigen remains unknown. CD8+ and CD4+ T cells from blood underwent TCR beta sequencing. Through negative isolation, CD4+ and CD8+ T cells were obtained, while TEMRA cells were enriched using FACS. The RNA, about 0.45 to 1 ug, was put through reverse transcription using random hexamers. Amplification of TCR beta CDR3 across 54 Vbeta and 13 Jbeta was performed with immunoSEQ multiplex PCR. TCRdb redid the calling of the immunoSEQ multiplex PCR reads with MiXCR, one entry per CDR3 protein. The sample contains 170,000 or so distinct CDR3 sequences, about 93% of which appear only once. This specimen comes from a study of CD8 T cells in Susac syndrome. The study, taken as a whole, reports: The authors acknowledged that their TCR sequencing and HLA analysis involved a relatively small number of individuals.

The sequence was obtained from a human donor with multiple sclerosis. Sequencing was performed on CD4+ T cells from PBMCs.

The CDR3 DNA sequence: TGTGCCAGTAGTTCTCGACAGGGCCATTGGTATGGCTACACCTTC. Its translation is CASSSRQGHWYGYTF. The chain recombines TRBV19 with TRBJ1-2; 7 bases are a match to TRBD1. The V and J ends lost 5 bases and 5 bases, in that order; junction bases with no gene match: 11. The CDR3 totals 15 residues. The germline V gene encodes CDR1 LNHDA and CDR2 SQIVND (reference sequence).